Each of the 28 T cell receptor beta chains below was sequenced from the same sample in a study of identical twins (dated by TCRdb to the mid-2010s). Library method: 5' RACE. Sequencing was performed on an Illumina HiSeq 2000. TCRdb reprocessing: public reads trimmed at Q25 with fastp, clones called with MiXCR, in-frame beta chains kept. One record per CDR3 amino acid sequence lists the most common genes and DNA. The sample table holds some 330,000 distinct CDR3 sequences, of which approximately 8.8% were seen once. The ten biggest clones cover 8% to 10% of the sample. The sample was naive T cells sorted from blood. The sample's cell subset or site label, in plain terms: cells isolated with a human naive T-cell isolation kit. Receptors were obtained from a woman aged 50 to 65 in good health.

V gene TRBV6-6 combines with J gene TRBJ2-7; unclear D gene. This CDR3 is 13 amino acids long. The germline CDR1 and CDR2 sequences are MNHNY and SVGAGI (reference sequence). Deletions cut 7 bases from V and 0 bases from J, with 10 bases between. CDR3 protein: CASTNSSSYEQYV. DNA for the CDR3: TGTGCCAGCACAAATTCAAGCTCCTACGAGCAGTACGTC.

This clonotype has a count of ten or more. The chain uses TRBV5-1 and TRBJ2-1, with D perhaps given as TRBD1 or TRBD2 (5 bases each). V gave up 10 bases and J gave up 8 bases, with 16 bases separating them. This CDR3 contains 12 residues. CDR1 SGHRS and CDR2 YFSETQ come from the germline V gene. The DNA for the CDR3 is TGCGCCCGAGGGGCTAGTTGTGATGAGCAGTTCTTC. This gives the protein CARGASCDEQFF.

V is TRBV6-2 or TRBV6-3 and J is TRBJ2-1, with 9 bases fitting TRBD2. The V gene's germline CDR1 is MNHEY and CDR2 SVGEGT. Losses at the gene ends were 7 bases for V and 8 bases for J; bases not matched to a gene: 9. The CDR3 totals 14 residues. This CDR3 reads CASKWPSGTDEQFF. CDR3 nucleotides: TGTGCCAGCAAATGGCCTAGCGGGACGGATGAGCAGTTCTTC.

This clonotype was recorded a few times. This sequence joins TRBV28 and TRBJ2-7; D is possibly TRBD1 (5 bases). Trimming took off 5 bases at V and 2 bases at J, with 13 bases between the two ends. The CDR3 covers 14 residues. From germline, CDR1 is MDHEN and CDR2 SYDVKM. The chain's CDR3 is CASSPSRVPYEQYV. CDR3 DNA: TGTGCCAGCAGTCCTTCCAGGGTACCCTACGAGCAGTACGTC.

This clonotype was observed a few times. The chain employs TRBV5-1 and TRBJ1-1; D gene uncertain. Germline-derived CDR1 and CDR2 are SGHRS and YFSETQ. Trimming cost V 5 bases and J 0 bases, with 14 bases left between them. The CDR3 has 15 amino acids. The CDR3 protein is CASSGGDDMNTEAFF. The CDR3 DNA reads as TGCGCCAGCAGTGGAGGAGACGACATGAACACTGAAGCTTTCTTT.

The table lists this clonotype with a few counts. The chain has TRBV15 and TRBJ2-3, with D tentatively TRBD1 or TRBD2 (5 bases each). V was pared by 0 bases and J by 0 bases, with 10 bases between. CDR3 length: 16 amino acids. Germline V gene data show CDR1 as LNHNV and CDR2 as YYDKDF (reference sequence). The CDR3 DNA reads as TGTGCCACCAGCAGAGAAGGGACCCTCAGCACAGATACGCAGTATTTT. As protein: CATSREGTLSTDTQYF.

This clonotype was counted only a few times. The chain recombines TRBV29-1 with TRBJ2-7, with D tentatively TRBD2 (6 bases). The CDR3 consists of 12 residues. Germline V lookup: CDR1 SQVTM, CDR2 ANQGSEA. V was clipped by 2 bases and J by 3 bases, with 8 bases between them. DNA of the CDR3: TGCAGCGTTGAAAACGGGGGCTACGAGCAGTACTTC. Translated: CSVENGGYEQYF.

This clonotype showed up many times. The rearrangement joins TRBV5-1 to TRBJ2-1; unclear D gene. The CDR3 is made up of 13 amino acids. Germline lookup yields CDR1 SGHRS and CDR2 YFSETQ. V gave up 2 bases and J gave up 6 bases, with 9 bases separating them. CDR3 coding DNA: TGCGCCAGCAGCTTCGAAGACTTCAATGAGCAGTTCTTC. Translated: CASSFEDFNEQFF.

This clonotype was observed at least ten times. This chain uses TRBV24-1 with TRBJ1-2; D gene unclear. Per the germline V gene, CDR1 is KGHDR and CDR2 is SFDVKD. The CDR3 is 12 amino acids. The V end lost 3 bases, the J end lost 5 bases, and 6 bases lay between the germline ends. The CDR3 DNA reads as TGTGCCACCAGTGATCCGCCTTATGGCTACACCTTC. Protein: CATSDPPYGYTF.

V and J are TRBV18 and TRBJ2-1, with D possibly matching TRBD2 (6 bases). The CDR3 loop spans 14 amino acids. V lost 2 bases and J lost 8, with 13 bases in between. Germline V gene data show CDR1 as KGHSH and CDR2 as LQKENI. CDR3 in amino acids: CASSPIAGSDEQFF. CDR3 sequence (DNA): TGTGCCAGCTCACCAATTGCGGGGTCGGATGAGCAGTTCTTC. The full variable domain, with the rest looked up from reference TRBV18 and TRBJ2-1, is NAGVMQNPRHLVRRRGQEARLRCSPMKGHSHVYWYRQLPEEGLKFMVYLQKENIIDESGMPKERFSAEFPKEGPSILRIQQVVRGDSAAYFCASSPIAGSDEQFFGPGTRLTVL.

This clonotype showed up many times. This rearrangement joins TRBV5-1 to TRBJ2-1; D uncertain. Germline loops: CDR1 SGHRS, CDR2 YFSETQ. The CDR3 runs 14 residues. Trimming took off 3 bases at V and 4 bases at J, with 11 bases between the two ends. CDR3 sequence: CASSSSYLYNEQFF. CDR3 nucleotide sequence: TGCGCCAGCAGCTCCTCTTACCTTTACAATGAGCAGTTCTTC. Full variable domain (remainder filled in from reference TRBV5-1 and TRBJ2-1): KAGVTQTPRYLIKTRGQQVTLSCSPISGHRSVSWYQQTPGQGLQFLFEYFSETQRNKGNFPGRFSGRQFSNSRSEMNVSTLELGDSALYLCASSSSYLYNEQFFGPGTRLTVL.

This clonotype was seen a few times. This chain joins TRBV24-1 and TRBJ2-1; no definite D call. Trimming took off 2 bases at V and 9 bases at J, with 10 bases between the two ends. The CDR3 runs to 13 residues. CDR1 and CDR2 (germline): KGHDR, SFDVKD. CDR3 sequence reads: CATSDSPGVEQFF. The CDR3 bases are TGTGCCACCAGTGATTCTCCTGGGGTTGAGCAGTTCTTC.

This clonotype came up a few times. The rearrangement uses TRBV20-1 and TRBJ2-5; TRBD2 aligns across 9 bases. This CDR3 comprises 13 residues. J lost 5 bases, V lost 6 bases, and 7 bases had no gene match. Germline CDR1 is DFQATT and CDR2 is SNEGSKA (reference sequence). In nucleotides, the CDR3 is TGCAGTGCCCTTTGGACTAGCGAGGAGACCCAGTACTTC. Amino acid sequence: CSALWTSEETQYF.

This clonotype was picked up a small number of times. This chain uses TRBV29-1 with TRBJ2-2, with D perhaps TRBD1 or TRBD2 (5 bases each). The germline V and J ends were trimmed by 4 bases and 4 bases, with 16 bases remaining between them. The CDR3 has 15 residues. CDR1 SQVTM and CDR2 ANQGSEA come from the germline V gene. The CDR3 DNA is TGCAGCGTTGTTGGGCAGGGAGAGGTCACCGGGGAGCTGTTTTTT. The encoded protein is CSVVGQGEVTGELFF.

The chain recombines TRBV6-5 with TRBJ1-1; D might be TRBD1 (5 bases). Trimming removed 7 bases from V and 6 bases from J, with 15 bases in between. The CDR3 has 13 residues. Germline assignment: CDR1 MNHEY and CDR2 SVGAGI. This CDR3 reads CASTSGGFAEAFF. CDR3 nucleotide sequence: TGTGCCAGCACCTCGGGGGGGTTCGCTGAAGCTTTCTTT.

This clonotype occurred many times. The J gene is TRBJ1-2, the V gene TRBV20-1; D gene unclear. CDR3 size: 12 residues. With 2 bases removed from V and 1 base from J, the gap between germline ends came to 5 bases. CDR1 is DFQATT and CDR2 is SNEGSKA in the germline V gene (reference sequence). CDR3 residues: CSARPNNYGYTF. As DNA, the CDR3 is TGCAGTGCTAGACCCAATAACTATGGCTACACCTTC.

This clonotype was detected many times. The chain couples TRBV20-1 to TRBJ1-1, with D uncertain. In germline, CDR1 is DFQATT, CDR2 SNEGSKA (reference sequence). The CDR3 contains 11 residues. Trimming stripped 3 bases from V and 9 bases from J, with 11 bases between. CDR3 nucleotides: TGCAGTGCTAGGACACCTAGTAAAGCTTTCTTT. Protein sequence: CSARTPSKAFF.

This clonotype was recorded a few times. The chain uses TRBV3-1 and TRBJ1-1; no reliable D call. The germline gives CDR1 LGHDT, CDR2 YNNKEL (reference sequence). The germline V and J ends were trimmed by 0 bases and 4 bases, with 12 bases remaining between them. This CDR3 has 15 residues. The CDR3 coding sequence is TGTGCCAGCAGCCAAGACTTGGTTGGGTCCACTGAAGCTTTCTTT. This translates into CASSQDLVGSTEAFF.

This clonotype showed up many times. This rearrangement joins TRBV7-9 to TRBJ1-1; unclear D gene. V lost 4 bases to trimming and J lost 12 bases, with 18 bases between them. CDR3 length: 13 residues. CDR1 is SEHNR, CDR2 FQNEAQ, per germline (reference sequence). CDR3 nucleotides: TGTGCCAGCAGCTCCCCTTATGGACCCACGCCTTTCTTT. This codes for CASSSPYGPTPFF.

This clonotype was seen repeatedly, ten times or more. The rearrangement links TRBV4-1 to TRBJ2-1; D is unresolved. This CDR3 has 14 residues. V lost 4 bases and J lost 6, with 13 bases in between. The germline V gene encodes CDR1 MGHRA and CDR2 YSYEKL. CDR3: CASSRSRNVNEQFF. CDR3 coding DNA: TGCGCCAGCAGCCGCTCCCGGAATGTCAATGAGCAGTTCTTC.

The rearrangement links TRBV24-1 to TRBJ2-1, with 8 bases fitting TRBD2. Unmatched junction bases numbered 6, after V lost 5 bases and J lost 1 base. Germline V gives CDR1 KGHDR, CDR2 SFDVKD. The CDR3 runs to 16 residues. The CDR3 region has the DNA TGTGCCACCAGTGCGAGCGGGAGTTGGTCCTACAATGAGCAGTTCTTC. Its translation is CATSASGSWSYNEQFF.

This sequence joins TRBV11-2 and TRBJ2-1; D is possibly TRBD2 (5 bases). Trimming removed 3 bases from V and 8 bases from J, with 17 bases in between. This CDR3 spans 15 amino acids. Looked up from germline, CDR1 is SGHAT and CDR2 is FQNNGV. The CDR3 region is CASSFGVRVGDEQFF. The CDR3 DNA follows: TGTGCCAGCAGCTTCGGCGTGAGGGTCGGTGATGAGCAGTTCTTC. Full variable domain (rest looked up from reference TRBV11-2 and TRBJ2-1): EAGVAQSPRYKIIEKRQSVAFWCNPISGHATLYWYQQILGQGPKLLIQFQNNGVVDDSQLPKDRFSAERLKGVDSTLKIQPAKLEDSAVYLCASSFGVRVGDEQFFGPGTRLTVL.

In its sample, this clonotype was seen many times. The rearrangement joins TRBV12-3 or TRBV12-4 to TRBJ2-7; D possibly corresponds to TRBD2 (5 bases). V lost 4 bases and J 9 bases, leaving 19 bases between the germline ends. This CDR3 spans 14 amino acids. CDR3 in DNA: TGTGCCAGCAGTTCAACCGACTCACCGGGGTGGCAGTACTTC. Its protein product is CASSSTDSPGWQYF.

This clonotype was recorded at least ten times. The rearrangement uses TRBV6-5 and TRBJ2-1, with D possibly TRBD2 on 5 matching bases. Germline CDR1 reads MNHEY; CDR2 reads SVGAGI. The CDR3 totals 15 residues. V was cut by 7 bases and J by 14 bases, with 27 bases left in between. The CDR3 sequence: CASTLSEEATTWEFF. For the CDR3, the DNA is TGTGCCAGCACCCTATCCGAGGAGGCGACCACTTGGGAGTTCTTC.

The chain joins TRBV5-5 to TRBJ2-5, with D perhaps given as TRBD1 or TRBD2 (5 bases each). This CDR3 region has 13 residues. Trimming removed 4 bases from V and 9 bases from J, with 16 bases in between. Germline values: CDR1 SGHKS, CDR2 YYEKEE (reference sequence). In DNA form, the CDR3 reads TGTGCCAGCAGCAGGGACCGCCTACGGCCCCAGTACTTC. Amino acid sequence: CASSRDRLRPQYF.

The V call is TRBV14, the J call TRBJ1-2; D gene uncertain. Germline CDR1 reads SGHDN; CDR2 reads FVKESK. The CDR3 contains 13 residues. The V gene lost 1 base and the J gene lost 4 bases, with 7 bases spanning the gap. CDR3 in amino acids: CASSQVTSYGYTF. CDR3 nucleotide sequence: TGTGCCAGCAGCCAAGTTACAAGCTATGGCTACACCTTC. Full variable domain (rest looked up from reference TRBV14 and TRBJ1-2): EAGVTQFPSHSVIEKGQTVTLRCDPISGHDNLYWYRRVMGKEIKFLLHFVKESKQDESGMPNNRFLAERTGGTYSTLKVQPAELEDSGVYFCASSQVTSYGYTFGSGTRLTVV.

This clonotype was counted between two and nine times. This chain uses TRBV14 with TRBJ1-2, with D perhaps matching TRBD1 (6 bases). V lost 1 base and J 8 bases, leaving 23 bases between the germline ends. Per germline, CDR1 SGHDN and CDR2 FVKESK. CDR3 length equals 17 residues. The CDR3 DNA is TGTGCCAGCAGCCAAGTGCAAACAGGGAGAAACGCGCGGGGCTACACCTTC. It is translated as CASSQVQTGRNARGYTF.

The chain joins TRBV6-1 to TRBJ2-3; perhaps TRBD1 as D (6 bases). Per the germline V gene, CDR1 is MNHNS and CDR2 is SASEGT. V lost 4 bases and J 2 bases, leaving 16 bases between the germline ends. This CDR3 contains 16 residues. The CDR3 nucleotides are TGTGCCAGCAGTGTGTCCTCCGGGACACACACAGATACGCAGTATTTT. This codes for CASSVSSGTHTDTQYF.